This T cell receptor (beta chain) is from a study of glioma-infiltrating T cells. Regarding the study as a whole: Only very few CDR3 sequences appeared in both tissue and blood. Above-expected tissue-blood divergence occurred in all gliomas, most in low-grade ones.

This CDR3 spans 16 amino acids. Germline V gene data show CDR1 as SGHTA and CDR2 as FQGNSA. Amplification of TCR alpha and beta CDR3 regions from RNA used iRepertoire nested multiplex PCR. Tissue mRNA or PBMC total RNA, roughly 100-400 ng, went into one-step reverse transcription and amplification. Each CDR3 protein gets one entry after TCRdb re-called the multiplex PCR reads with MiXCR. The table has 150,000 to 200,000 distinct CDR3 sequences, roughly two fifths seen once. Details on this clonotype: Its antigen is still unknown. Compared with germline, one end of the junction differs, possibly owing to a read error.

V gene TRBV7-2 combines with J gene TRBJ2-7; perhaps TRBD1 as D (5 bases). Sample: glioma tissue, nonneoplastic brain tissue, or PBMCs (not recorded which). This clonotype was sampled from a human donor with low-grade glioma or glioblastoma, undergoing nonglioma brain surgery, or in good health (not recorded which). In nucleotides, the CDR3 is TGTGCCAGCAGATTAGTTGGGGCTAACCCCTTGTACGAGCAGTACTTC. Its protein product is CASRLVGANPLYEQYF.